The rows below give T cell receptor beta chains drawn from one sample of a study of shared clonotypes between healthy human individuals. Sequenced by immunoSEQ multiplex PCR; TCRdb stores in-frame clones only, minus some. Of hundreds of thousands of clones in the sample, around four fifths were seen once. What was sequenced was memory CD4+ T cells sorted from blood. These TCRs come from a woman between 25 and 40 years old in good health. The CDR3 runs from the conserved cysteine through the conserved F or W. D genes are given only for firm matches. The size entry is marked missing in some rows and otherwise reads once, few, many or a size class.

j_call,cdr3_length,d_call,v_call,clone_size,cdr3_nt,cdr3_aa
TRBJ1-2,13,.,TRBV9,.,TGTGCCAGCAGCGTAGAGGGTAACTATGGCTACACCTTC,CASSVEGNYGYTF
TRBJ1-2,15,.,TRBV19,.,TGTGCCAGTAGTATTACCGGGAGAACATACTATGGCTACACCTTC,CASSITGRTYYGYTF
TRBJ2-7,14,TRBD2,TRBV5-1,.,TGCGCCAGCAGCGGGGACTATAGCTCCTACGAGCAGTACTTC,CASSGDYSSYEQYF
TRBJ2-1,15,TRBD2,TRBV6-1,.,TGTGCCAGTAATGCCCGGCTAGCGGGAGTGGTTGAGCAGTTCTTC,CASNARLAGVVEQFF
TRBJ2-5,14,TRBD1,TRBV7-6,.,TGTGCCAGCGCTGAGCGAGACAGGGGAGAGACCCAGTACTTC,CASAERDRGETQYF
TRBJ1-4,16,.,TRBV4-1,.,TGCGCCAGCAGCCAAGGAAGGGGGTCTCCTAATGAAAAACTGTTTTTT,CASSQGRGSPNEKLFF
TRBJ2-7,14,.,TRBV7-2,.,TGTGCCAGCAGCTGGAGTTCCCTAGTAGTCGAGCAGTACTTC,CASSWSSLVVEQYF
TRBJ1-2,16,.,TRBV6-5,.,TGTGCCAGCAGTTACTATTCGGGGGGCGCGTCGGGTGGCTACACCTTC,CASSYYSGGASGGYTF
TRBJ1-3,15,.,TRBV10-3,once,TGTGCCATCAGTGGGGATATAAGCTCTGGAAACACCATATATTTT,CAISGDISSGNTIYF
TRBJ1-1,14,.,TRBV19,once,TGTGCCAGTAGTATAACGCTACTGAACACTGAAGCTTTCTTT,CASSITLLNTEAFF
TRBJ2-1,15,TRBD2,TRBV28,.,TGTGCCAGCAGCAACGAGCAGCGGGAGGGCAATGAGCAGTTCTTC,CASSNEQREGNEQFF
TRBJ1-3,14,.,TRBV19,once,TGTGCCAGTAGGCAGGGAGAGATTGGAAACACCATATATTTT,CASRQGEIGNTIYF
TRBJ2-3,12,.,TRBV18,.,TGTGCCAGCTCACGCAGCACAGATACGCAGTATTTT,CASSRSTDTQYF
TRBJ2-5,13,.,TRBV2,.,TGTGCCAGCAGTGAAACGGGACGGTTCGCCCAGTACTTC,CASSETGRFAQYF
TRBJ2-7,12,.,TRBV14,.,TGTGCCAGCAGCCGGGGGGTGTGGGAGCAGTACTTC,CASSRGVWEQYF
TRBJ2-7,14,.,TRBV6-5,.,TGTGCCAGCAGTTACAAGGGTCAGGGACACGAGCAGTACTTC,CASSYKGQGHEQYF
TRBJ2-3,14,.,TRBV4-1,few,TGCGCCAGCAGCCCTCGTCTAGGGACAGATACGCAGTATTTT,CASSPRLGTDTQYF
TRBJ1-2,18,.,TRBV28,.,TGTGCCAGCTTTACCTTTCGGGGCAGAACTTTTCCTAACTATGGCTACACCTTC,CASFTFRGRTFPNYGYTF
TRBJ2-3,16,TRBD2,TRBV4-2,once,TGTGCCAGCAGCCAAGAGTCAGCGGGAGGCCCAGATACGCAGTATTTT,CASSQESAGGPDTQYF
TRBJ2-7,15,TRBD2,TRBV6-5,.,TGTGCCAGCAGTTACTCCCAACTAGCGCCCTACGAGCAGTACTTC,CASSYSQLAPYEQYF
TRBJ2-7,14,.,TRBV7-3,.,TGTGCCAGCAGCGGAGGGGACAGCGCCTACGAGCAGTACTTC,CASSGGDSAYEQYF
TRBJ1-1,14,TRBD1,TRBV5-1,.,TGCGCCAGCAGTAGGGACAGGGAGAACACTGAAGCTTTCTTT,CASSRDRENTEAFF
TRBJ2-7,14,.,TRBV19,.,TGTGCCAGTAGAGCCCACGAGGGGGGCCACGAGCAGTACTTC,CASRAHEGGHEQYF
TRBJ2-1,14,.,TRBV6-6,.,TGTGCCAGCAGTTACAAGGGACACCTCAATGAGCAGTTCTTC,CASSYKGHLNEQFF
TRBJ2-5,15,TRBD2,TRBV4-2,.,TGTGCCAGCAGCCAATCCGGGACTAGCGGGGAGACCCAGTACTTC,CASSQSGTSGETQYF
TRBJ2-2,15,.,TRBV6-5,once,TGTGCCAGCAGTTCACCCGCGATTAACACCGGGGAGCTGTTTTTT,CASSSPAINTGELFF
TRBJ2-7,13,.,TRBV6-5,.,TGTGCCAGCAGTTACAAAGTATCCTACGAGCAGTACTTC,CASSYKVSYEQYF
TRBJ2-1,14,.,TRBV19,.,TGTGCCAGTAGTATGGGGTCAGCCTACAATGAGCAGTTCTTC,CASSMGSAYNEQFF
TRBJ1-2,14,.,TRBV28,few,TGTGCCAGCAGTCCTCCCGGTCCGAGTTATGGCTACACCTTC,CASSPPGPSYGYTF
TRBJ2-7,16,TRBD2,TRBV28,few,TGTGCCAGCAGCCCGCTAGCGGGTCTGAGCTCCTACGAGCAGTACTTC,CASSPLAGLSSYEQYF
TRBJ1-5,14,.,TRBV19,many,TGTGCCAGTAACCCCCAGGGGTTCAATCAGCCCCAGCATTTT,CASNPQGFNQPQHF
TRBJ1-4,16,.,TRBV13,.,TGTGCCAGCAGCCCAGGACTCCAATCGGGGTCCGAAAAACTGTTTTTT,CASSPGLQSGSEKLFF
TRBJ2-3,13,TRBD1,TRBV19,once,TGTGCCAGTAGTGTTCCACAGGGGATTACGCAGTATTTT,CASSVPQGITQYF
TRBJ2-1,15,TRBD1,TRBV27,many,TGTGCCAGCAGTGCCCCTCAGGGGGCGCGGGATGAGCAGTTCTTC,CASSAPQGARDEQFF
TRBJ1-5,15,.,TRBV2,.,TGTGCCAGCAGTGGCCCGGGACTAAGCAATCAGCCCCAGCATTTT,CASSGPGLSNQPQHF
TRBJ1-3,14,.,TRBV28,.,TGTGCCAGCAGTCTGGGGACACCGAGAAACACCATATATTTT,CASSLGTPRNTIYF
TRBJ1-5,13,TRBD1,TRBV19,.,TGTGCCAGTAGTGGAGACAGGGGGCAGCCCCAGCATTTT,CASSGDRGQPQHF